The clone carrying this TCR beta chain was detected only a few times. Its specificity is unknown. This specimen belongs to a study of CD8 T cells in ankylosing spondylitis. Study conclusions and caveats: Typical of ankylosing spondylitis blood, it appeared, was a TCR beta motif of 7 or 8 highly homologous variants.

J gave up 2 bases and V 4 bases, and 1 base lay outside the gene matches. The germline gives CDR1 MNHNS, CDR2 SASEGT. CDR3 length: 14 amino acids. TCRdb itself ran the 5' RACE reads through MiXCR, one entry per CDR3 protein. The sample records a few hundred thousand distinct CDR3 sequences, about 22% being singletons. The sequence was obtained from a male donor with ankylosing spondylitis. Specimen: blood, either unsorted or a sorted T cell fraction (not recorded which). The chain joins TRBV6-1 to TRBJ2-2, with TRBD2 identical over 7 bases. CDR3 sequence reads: CASSGGSNTGELFF. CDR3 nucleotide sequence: TGTGCCAGCAGTGGCGGGAGCAACACCGGGGAGCTGTTTTTT.